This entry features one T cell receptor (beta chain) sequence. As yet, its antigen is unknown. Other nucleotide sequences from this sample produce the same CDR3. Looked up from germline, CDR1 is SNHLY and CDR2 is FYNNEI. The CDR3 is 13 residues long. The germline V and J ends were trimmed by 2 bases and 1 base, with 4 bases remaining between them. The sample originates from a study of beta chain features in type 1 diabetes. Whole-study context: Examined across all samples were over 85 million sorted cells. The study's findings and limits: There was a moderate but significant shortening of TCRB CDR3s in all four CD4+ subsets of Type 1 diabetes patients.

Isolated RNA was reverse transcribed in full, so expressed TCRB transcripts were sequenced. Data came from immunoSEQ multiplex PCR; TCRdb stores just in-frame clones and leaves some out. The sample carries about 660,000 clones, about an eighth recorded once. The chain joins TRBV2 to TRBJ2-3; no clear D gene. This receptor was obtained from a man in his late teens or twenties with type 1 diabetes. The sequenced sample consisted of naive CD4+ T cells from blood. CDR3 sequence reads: CASSEQGTDTQYF. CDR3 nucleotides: TGTGCCAGCAGTGAACAGGGCACAGATACGCAGTATTTT. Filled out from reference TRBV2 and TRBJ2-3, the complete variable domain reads EPEVTQTPSHQVTQMGQEVILRCVPISNHLYFYWYRQILGQKVEFLVSFYNNEISEKSEIFDDQFSVERPDGSNFTLKIRSTKLEDSAMYFCASSEQGTDTQYFGPGTRLTVL.